This TCR beta chain comes out of a study of blood T cell repertoires in COVID-19. Study-wide background: Samples taken during acute and convalescent COVID-19 were collected in the United States, Italy and Spain. T cells, B-cell-depleted T cells, or PBMCs supplied cDNA or gDNA.

As processed by the authors: From reference gene primer amplification, estimates of nucleated cell counts were derived. Some clones are missing from TCRdb's copy, which holds only in-frame ones; the method was immunoSEQ multiplex PCR. V and J calls and clone size are copied from that table; D and trimming were computed from the DNA. Found here are about 190,000 clones, 80% to 90% of them singletons; the top ten hold 1.1%. CDR3 length: 16 residues. Germline loops: CDR1 SGHDT, CDR2 YYEEEE. V lost 0 bases to trimming and J lost 7 bases, with 17 bases between them. The sequenced sample consisted of peripheral blood. V and J are TRBV5-6 and TRBJ2-1; D might be TRBD2 (5 bases). The clonotype was recovered from a man aged 30 to 39 with acute or convalescent COVID-19. The CDR3 bases are TGTGCCAGCAGCTTGGGGGGTCTAGCCGGTTGGAATGAGCAGTTCTTC. This encodes CASSLGGLAGWNEQFF.